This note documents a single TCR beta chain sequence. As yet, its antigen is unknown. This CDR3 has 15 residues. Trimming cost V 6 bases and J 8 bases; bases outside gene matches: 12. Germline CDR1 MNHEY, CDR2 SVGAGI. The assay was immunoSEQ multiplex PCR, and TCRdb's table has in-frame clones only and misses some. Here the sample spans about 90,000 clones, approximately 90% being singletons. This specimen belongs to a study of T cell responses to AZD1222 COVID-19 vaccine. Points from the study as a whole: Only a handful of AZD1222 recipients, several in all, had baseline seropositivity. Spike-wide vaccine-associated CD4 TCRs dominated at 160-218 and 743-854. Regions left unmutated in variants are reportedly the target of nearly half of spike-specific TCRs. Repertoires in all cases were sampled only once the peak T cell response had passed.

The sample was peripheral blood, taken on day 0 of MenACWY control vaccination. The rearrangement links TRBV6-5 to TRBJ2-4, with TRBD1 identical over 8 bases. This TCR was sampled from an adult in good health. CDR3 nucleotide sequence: TGTGCCAGCAGCGAGGGACGGACAGGGCTACACATTCAGTACTTC. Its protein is CASSEGRTGLHIQYF.